What follows is one TCR beta chain and its context. The data were obtained in a study of T cells in Graves' hyperthyroidism and ophthalmopathy. TCR beta CDR3 regions were amplified from RNA transcripts. First-round RT-PCR with HTBI primers amplified the TCR CDR3 region. TCRdb re-analysed the multiplex PCR reads in MiXCR, keeping a single row per CDR3 protein. The sample shows roughly 580,000 distinct CDR3 sequences, approximately 15% of them seen only once. V lost 4 bases, J lost 8 bases, and 17 bases lay in between. Per the germline V gene, CDR1 is SEHNR and CDR2 is FQNEAQ (reference sequence). The CDR3 consists of 14 residues. It was uncontrolled infection, other autoimmune disease, pregnancy or lactation that excluded patients.

Sequencing used blood. The receptor comes from a woman in her twenties or thirties with Graves' hyperthyroidism that later progressed to Graves' ophthalmopathy. The rearrangement uses TRBV7-9 and TRBJ1-2; possible D gene TRBD1, 5 bases. This CDR3 is CASSSSSWDLGYTF. The CDR3, as DNA: TGTGCCAGCAGCTCCTCTAGCTGGGACCTAGGCTACACCTTC.